This T cell receptor (beta chain) was identified during a study of technical replicates of blood from several donors. V lost 7 bases and J 4 bases, leaving 11 bases between the germline ends. Germline CDR1 is SQVTM and CDR2 is ANQGSEA. The CDR3 contains 12 residues. TCRdb's table, derived via immunoSEQ multiplex PCR, lists solely in-frame clones and lacks some. Seen here are 80,000 to 85,000 clones, around 89% observed once, and the top ten hold roughly 0.38%. The receptor comes from a human donor in good health. The sample was T cells isolated from PBMCs. The V gene is TRBV29-1, the J gene TRBJ1-5; D uncertain. CDR3 sequence reads: CSGGEGNQPQHF. The DNA for the CDR3 is TGCAGCGGCGGTGAGGGAAATCAGCCCCAGCATTTT.